Below are 28 T cell receptor beta chains sequenced from a single sample in a study of blood T cells in healthy people across ages. A second about 6 to 11 cycle PCR used barcoded and J-beta primers. Each CDR3 protein is one row after TCRdb ran MiXCR on the 5' RACE reads. This table holds around 670,000 distinct CDR3 sequences, less than 35% found once. The sample taken for sequencing was blood. The receptors were gathered from a woman at least 80 years old in good health.

The CDR3 reads CASSRDGANTGELFF. In DNA form, the CDR3 reads TGTGCCAGCAGCCGGGACGGCGCGAACACCGGGGAGCTGTTTTTT. The chain joins TRBV5-4 to TRBJ2-2; either TRBD1 or TRBD2 may supply D (5 bases each). Trimming took 4 bases from V and 0 from J, leaving 10 bases between them. This CDR3 has 15 amino acids. Germline V gives CDR1 SGHNT, CDR2 YYREEE (reference sequence).

With regard to this clonotype: This may come from a read error, since a much larger clone is one base off. The rearrangement joins TRBV9 to TRBJ2-7; D is perhaps TRBD2 (7 bases). The CDR3 loop spans 16 amino acids. Trimming removed 3 bases at V and 7 bases at J, with 23 bases between. Looked up from germline, CDR1 is SGDLS and CDR2 is YYNGEE. The CDR3 sequence: CASSDLRGGALDEQYF. The DNA of the CDR3 is TGTGCCAGCAGCGACTTAAGGGGGGGGGCCTTGGATGAGCAGTACTTC.

This clonotype appeared many times. V and J are TRBV7-6 and TRBJ2-1; perhaps TRBD1 as D (6 bases). V was shortened by 5 bases and J by 6 bases, with 14 bases between the two germline ends. CDR3 length equals 14 residues. Germline loops: CDR1 SGHVS, CDR2 FNYEAQ. The CDR3 is CASSADRGINEQFF. The CDR3 DNA is TGTGCCAGCAGCGCGGATAGGGGGATCAATGAGCAGTTCTTC. Full variable domain (missing parts from reference TRBV7-6 and TRBJ2-1): GAGVSQSPRYKVTKRGQDVALRCDPISGHVSLYWYRQALGQGPEFLTYFNYEAQQDKSGLPNDRFSAERPEGSISTLTIQRTEQRDSAMYRCASSADRGINEQFFGPGTRLTVL.

The CDR3, as DNA: TGTGCCAGCAGTGTGCTCATGAACACTGAAGCTTTCTTT. It codes for CASSVLMNTEAFF. The rearrangement joins TRBV2 to TRBJ1-1; D not certain. The CDR3 has 13 residues. V dropped 4 bases and J dropped 0 bases, with 6 bases sitting between them. Germline CDR1 and CDR2: SNHLY and FYNNEI. Complete variable domain (other parts from reference TRBV2 and TRBJ1-1): EPEVTQTPSHQVTQMGQEVILRCVPISNHLYFYWYRQILGQKVEFLVSFYNNEISEKSEIFDDQFSVERPDGSNFTLKIRSTKLEDSAMYFCASSVLMNTEAFFGQGTRLTVV.

The genes are TRBV28 and TRBJ2-3, with TRBD2 identical over 8 bases. The V gene end was trimmed by 4 bases and the J gene end by 4 bases; junction bases not matched to a gene: 7. In germline, CDR1 is MDHEN, CDR2 SYDVKM. The CDR3 sequence is 15 residues long. CDR3 DNA: TGTGCCAGCAGTTCCGGACTAGCTGCGCCAGATACGCAGTATTTT. Protein: CASSSGLAAPDTQYF.

Details on this clonotype: This may be a read error: a much more frequent sequence differs by one nucleotide. This chain uses TRBV29-1 with TRBJ1-1; 9 bases fit TRBD1. Per the germline V gene, CDR1 is SQVTM and CDR2 is ANQGSEA. The CDR3 is 13 amino acids. The CDR3 loop reads CGVVGTGSTEAFF. CDR3 DNA sequence: TGCGGCGTTGTTGGGACAGGGAGCACTGAAGCTTTCTTT. The whole variable domain, filled in from reference TRBV29-1 and TRBJ1-1, reads SAVISQKPSRDICQRGTSLTIQCQVDSQVTMMFWYRQQPGQSLTLIATANQGSEATYESGFVIDKFPISRPNLTFSTLTVSNMSPEDSSIYLCGVVGTGSTEAFFGQGTRLTVV.

This clonotype was seen repeatedly, ten times or more. The V call is TRBV28, the J call TRBJ1-1; D not certain. The length of the CDR3 is 13 residues. Germline V gives CDR1 MDHEN, CDR2 SYDVKM. Trimming pared 5 bases from V and 1 base from J, leaving 8 bases between. The CDR3, as DNA: TGTGCCAGCAGTCAGGAGGCGAACACTGAAGCTTTCTTT. Translated: CASSQEANTEAFF.

The chain uses TRBV20-1 and TRBJ2-3; D is unclear. The CDR3 consists of 13 residues. Germline V gene lookup returns CDR1 DFQATT and CDR2 SNEGSKA (reference sequence). V lost 3 bases, J lost 3 bases, and 10 bases lay in between. In DNA, the CDR3 is TGCAGTGCTAGTGAGAGTGGAACAGATACGCAGTATTTT. Translation: CSASESGTDTQYF.

This clonotype came up many times. The chain joins TRBV5-6 to TRBJ2-1; possible D gene TRBD2, 5 bases. This CDR3 has 15 residues. Germline loops: CDR1 SGHDT, CDR2 YYEEEE. Between the trimmed V and J ends, which lost 4 bases and 6 bases, there was a span of 17 bases. This CDR3 is CASSLGVSRSNEQFF. In nucleotides, the CDR3 is TGTGCCAGCAGCCTGGGAGTTTCGAGGAGCAATGAGCAGTTCTTC.

This clonotype was counted a few times. A read error may be the cause here, since a much bigger clone is one base away. The chain carries TRBV20-1 and TRBJ2-1; a weak D match, TRBD2 (6 bases). The length of the CDR3 is 16 residues. V gave up 1 base and J gave up 3 bases, with 16 bases separating them. Per the germline V gene, CDR1 is DFQATT and CDR2 is SNEGSKA (reference sequence). The CDR3 sequence: CSARGPGSGLYNEQFF. The CDR3, as DNA: TGCAGTGCTAGAGGTCCGGGTAGCGGTCTCTACAATGAGCAGTTCTTC.

The chain is built from TRBV7-3 and TRBJ2-3, with TRBD2 matching over 8 bases. This CDR3 has 18 amino acids. V dropped 5 bases and J dropped 3; count of bases not matched to a gene: 16. Looked up from germline, CDR1 is SGHTA and CDR2 is FQGTGA. The DNA of the CDR3 is TGTGCCAGCAGCCCCGTATCCAAAGCGGGGGCCGTAACAGATACGCAGTATTTT. It translates to CASSPVSKAGAVTDTQYF. Complete variable domain (other parts from reference TRBV7-3 and TRBJ2-3): GAGVSQTPSNKVTEKGKYVELRCDPISGHTALYWYRQSLGQGPEFLIYFQGTGAADDSGLPNDRFFAVRPEGSVSTLKIQRTERGDSAVYLCASSPVSKAGAVTDTQYFGPGTRLTVL.

This clonotype was seen repeatedly, ten times or more. The rearrangement links TRBV6-6 to TRBJ1-4, with unresolved D. This CDR3 spans 10 amino acids. Trimming shortened V by 4 bases and J by 8 bases, and 2 bases separated the two germline ends. The germline CDR1 and CDR2 sequences are MNHNY and SVGAGI (reference sequence). CDR3 amino acids: CASSSEKLFF. CDR3 sequence (DNA): TGTGCCAGCAGTTCGGAAAAACTGTTTTTT.

The chain recombines TRBV5-1 with TRBJ2-7, with 8 positions matching TRBD1. CDR1 SGHRS and CDR2 YFSETQ come from the germline V gene. The CDR3 sequence is 15 residues long. V lost 4 bases, J lost 6 bases, and 12 bases stayed unmatched. The CDR3 here is CASSIGQGRTSEQYF. As DNA, the CDR3 is TGCGCCAGCAGCATAGGACAGGGAAGAACTTCCGAGCAGTACTTC.

This clonotype occurred many times. This chain joins TRBV7-2 and TRBJ2-2; no clear D. The CDR3 is 13 amino acids. V shed 2 bases and J shed 9 bases, with 10 bases lying between them. CDR1 is SGHTA, CDR2 FQGNSA, per germline. The CDR3 reads CASSLSSERELFF. CDR3 sequence (DNA): TGTGCCAGCAGCTTAAGTTCTGAGCGGGAGCTGTTTTTT.

This clonotype appeared a few times. This rearrangement joins TRBV28 to TRBJ2-5; maybe TRBD2 (5 bases). CDR1 is MDHEN and CDR2 is SYDVKM in the germline V gene. V lost 7 bases and J lost 2, with 20 bases in between. The CDR3 sequence is 16 residues long. CDR3 sequence: CASTGGGPGRQETQYF. CDR3 nucleotides: TGTGCCAGCACCGGAGGAGGACCCGGGCGGCAAGAGACCCAGTACTTC.

This clonotype was seen a handful of times. V gene TRBV30 combines with J gene TRBJ1-4; 10 nucleotides line up with TRBD1. This CDR3 is built from 15 residues. V gave up 3 bases and J gave up 7 bases; unmatched junction bases: 8. The V gene's germline CDR1 is GTSNPN and CDR2 SVGIG (reference sequence). The CDR3: CAWSPQGQGVEKLFF. In DNA, the CDR3 is TGTGCCTGGAGCCCCCAAGGACAGGGGGTTGAAAAACTGTTTTTT.

The chain uses TRBV2 and TRBJ1-1, with 8 bases aligning to TRBD1. CDR3 size: 14 residues. Trimming cost V 9 bases and J 0 bases; bases outside gene matches: 6. Germline assignment: CDR1 SNHLY and CDR2 FYNNEI. CDR3 in DNA: TGTGCCAGTCACAGGGGGGTCATGAACACTGAAGCTTTCTTT. Translation: CASHRGVMNTEAFF.

This clonotype occurred many times. The gene calls are TRBV5-1 and TRBJ2-3; 13 positions match TRBD2. Per the germline V gene, CDR1 is SGHRS and CDR2 is YFSETQ. There are 16 residues in the CDR3. Trimming at V came to 4 bases and at J to 2 bases, leaving 4 bases not matched to a gene. For the CDR3, the DNA is TGCGCCAGCAGCCCGGGACTAGCGGGGTTCACAGATACGCAGTATTTT. It translates to CASSPGLAGFTDTQYF.

Remarks on this clonotype: A much larger clone sits a single nucleotide away, making a read error possible. This rearrangement joins TRBV5-6 to TRBJ2-5; 7 positions agree with TRBD2. Germline V gene lookup returns CDR1 SGHDT and CDR2 YYEEEE. This CDR3 comprises 14 residues. The CDR3 region has the DNA TGTGCCAGCAGCTTGCGCGGGGGAGGGGAGACCCGGTACTTC. Protein: CASSLRGGGETRYF.

Worth noting for this clonotype: Its ends do not fully match the called genes, so a read error is possible. V gene TRBV11-2 combines with J gene TRBJ2-1; TRBD1 aligns across 10 bases. The CDR3 covers 17 residues. CDR1 SGHAT and CDR2 FQNNGV come from the germline V gene. In DNA form, the CDR3 reads TGTGCCAGCAGGGCCCCAGGCCTCCGGGACAGGGGCAATGAGCAGTTATTC. This sequence encodes CASRAPGLRDRGNEQLF.

Turning to this clonotype: This could be a read error, since a much larger clone is one nucleotide away. The gene calls are TRBV5-5 and TRBJ1-1; D not certain. CDR1 SGHKS and CDR2 YYEKEE come from the germline V gene (reference sequence). The CDR3 loop spans 13 amino acids. The germline V and J ends were trimmed by 4 bases and 11 bases, with 18 bases remaining between them. The CDR3, as DNA: TGTGCCAGCAGCATATACGATCTAGGTTTTGCTTTCTTT. The encoded protein is CASSIYDLGFAFF.

V gene TRBV20-1 combines with J gene TRBJ1-2, with D uncertain. V was shortened by 3 bases and J by 5 bases, with 13 bases between the two germline ends. CDR1 is DFQATT and CDR2 is SNEGSKA in the germline V gene (reference sequence). CDR3 size: 13 residues. The CDR3 region is CSASQQTQYGYTF. CDR3 DNA: TGCAGTGCTAGTCAGCAGACGCAGTATGGCTACACCTTC.

This clonotype came up many times. This CDR3 is CASSARGLETQYF. CDR3 coding DNA: TGTGCCAGCAGTGCGCGGGGCCTAGAGACCCAGTACTTC. This chain connects TRBV2 to TRBJ2-5, with D perhaps TRBD2 (6 bases). The CDR3 consists of 13 residues. CDR1 is SNHLY, CDR2 FYNNEI, per germline. Trimming removed 4 bases at V and 4 bases at J, with 10 bases between.

The sample holds many counts of this clonotype. This could be a read error, since a much larger clone is one nucleotide away. V is TRBV5-1 and J is TRBJ1-2; 7 nucleotides agree with TRBD1. Unmatched junction bases numbered 6, after V lost 0 bases and J lost 4 bases. From germline, CDR1 is SGHRS and CDR2 YFSETQ. The CDR3 length is 15 residues. In DNA form, the CDR3 reads TGCGCCAGCAGCTTGGGCGGAGGGGGCAGCTATGGCTACACCTTC. Its translation: CASSLGGGGSYGYTF.

This clonotype has at least ten counts. The chain carries TRBV5-1 and TRBJ2-5; tentative D call: TRBD1 (6 bases). The V gene lost 4 bases and the J gene lost 1 base, with 14 bases spanning the gap. This CDR3 is built from 15 residues. Germline values: CDR1 SGHRS, CDR2 YFSETQ. CDR3 loop: CASSVATGSQETQYF. CDR3 in DNA: TGCGCCAGCAGCGTAGCGACAGGCTCCCAAGAGACCCAGTACTTC.

This clonotype was seen at least ten times. The chain employs TRBV3-1 and TRBJ2-1; tentative D call: TRBD2 (6 bases). Trimming left V 1 base short and J 5 bases short, with 15 bases between. The germline V gene encodes CDR1 LGHDT and CDR2 YNNKEL (reference sequence). This CDR3 is built from 16 residues. Here the CDR3 reads CASSQAGVGGDNEQFF. CDR3 coding DNA: TGTGCCAGCAGCCAAGCTGGGGTCGGGGGTGACAATGAGCAGTTCTTC.

With respect to this clonotype: One junction end does not reproduce the germline sequence, and a read error may be involved. The rearrangement uses TRBV4-3 and TRBJ2-4; TRBD2 aligns across 7 bases. The CDR3 spans 14 residues. In germline, CDR1 is LGHNA, CDR2 YSLEER. DNA for the CDR3: TGCGCCAGCAGTCAAGACTACCAAACGCGGGAGCAGTACTTC. It specifies CASSQDYQTREQYF.

The chain is built from TRBV7-2 and TRBJ2-1, with 8 bases that match TRBD2. Germline values: CDR1 SGHTA, CDR2 FQGNSA. V shed 1 base, J shed 6 bases, and the junction held 5 bases outside the gene matches. CDR3 length equals 15 residues. The chain's CDR3 is CASSLVGLVVNEQFF. CDR3 nucleotide sequence: TGTGCCAGCAGCTTAGTGGGACTAGTAGTCAATGAGCAGTTCTTC.